The 8 T cell receptor beta chains below all came from one sample that was sequenced in a study of control samples from healthy donors and cancer patients. The repertoire was sequenced with immunoSEQ multiplex PCR; TCRdb's copy has only in-frame clones and lacks some. The sample holds 140,000 or so clones; about 93% are singletons and the top ten take 11% to 15%. Sequencing was done on a sample of PBMCs. Source of these receptors: a man in his 60s with colorectal cancer.

This clone appeared a few times. The chain links TRBV4-3 to TRBJ2-3, with 10 bases aligning to TRBD2. Trimming at V came to 0 bases and at J to 6 bases, leaving 12 bases not matched to a gene. This CDR3 is 18 amino acids long. Germline CDR1 and CDR2: LGHNA and YSLEER. CDR3 sequence: CASSQEASGGAVKDTQYF. CDR3 DNA: TGCGCCAGCAGCCAAGAGGCCAGCGGGGGGGCCGTAAAGGATACGCAGTATTTT.

The chain carries TRBV7-9 and TRBJ2-7; no clear D gene. Trimming cost V 5 bases and J 3 bases, with 5 bases left between them. The CDR3 is 11 amino acids. Germline values: CDR1 SEHNR, CDR2 FQNEAQ (reference sequence). The CDR3 spells CASSHSYEQYF. DNA of the CDR3: TGTGCCAGCAGCCACAGCTACGAGCAGTACTTC.

The V and J genes are TRBV24-1 and TRBJ1-5; D might be TRBD1 (5 bases). The germline V gene has CDR1 KGHDR and CDR2 SFDVKD. Trimming took 3 bases from V and 3 from J, leaving 17 bases between them. CDR3 length: 17 amino acids. CDR3 sequence: CATSDATADKFNQPQHF. Here the CDR3 DNA reads TGTGCCACCAGTGATGCGACAGCAGACAAGTTCAATCAGCCCCAGCATTTT.

The chain combines TRBV7-2 with TRBJ1-3, with 10 nucleotides matching TRBD1. V shed 5 bases, J shed 2 bases, and the junction held 6 bases outside the gene matches. CDR1 is SGHTA and CDR2 is FQGNSA in the germline V gene. The CDR3 is 16 residues long. The CDR3 DNA follows: TGTGCCAGCAGCGTGCGGGGACAGGGGACTGGAAACACCATATATTTT. This gives the protein CASSVRGQGTGNTIYF.

This clone was seen just once. The gene calls are TRBV6-1 and TRBJ1-2; D uncertain. Between the trimmed V and J ends, which lost 1 base and 6 bases, there was a span of 12 bases. In germline, CDR1 is MNHNS, CDR2 SASEGT. CDR3 length equals 14 residues. CDR3 in amino acids: CASSEGPASNGYTF. DNA for the CDR3: TGTGCCAGCAGTGAAGGTCCGGCATCGAATGGCTACACCTTC.

This chain links TRBV6-2 or TRBV6-3 with TRBJ2-5, with D unresolved. The germline V and J ends were trimmed by 5 bases and 4 bases, with 11 bases remaining between them. This CDR3 region has 13 residues. Germline-derived CDR1 and CDR2 are MNHEY and SVGEGT. CDR3 loop: CASSPIARETQYF. The DNA for the CDR3 is TGTGCCAGCAGTCCCATTGCTCGAGAGACCCAGTACTTC.

The genes are TRBV12-3 or TRBV12-4 and TRBJ2-7, with 9 bases aligning to TRBD1. The CDR3 has 13 residues. The ends lost 6 bases at V and 6 bases at J; junction bases unmatched: 6. The CDR3: CASSAGTGTEQYF. The CDR3, as DNA: TGTGCCAGCAGCGCCGGGACAGGGACCGAGCAGTACTTC.

The J gene is TRBJ2-1, the V gene TRBV5-1; 10 bases are a match to TRBD2. With V trimmed by 2 bases and J by 6 bases, 8 bases remained unmatched. The V gene's germline CDR1 is SGHRS and CDR2 YFSETQ. The CDR3 totals 16 residues. The CDR3 protein is CASSFNLAGGVNEQFF. CDR3 nucleotides: TGCGCCAGCAGCTTCAACTTAGCGGGGGGAGTCAATGAGCAGTTCTTC. The whole variable domain, remainder taken from reference TRBV5-1 and TRBJ2-1, is KAGVTQTPRYLIKTRGQQVTLSCSPISGHRSVSWYQQTPGQGLQFLFEYFSETQRNKGNFPGRFSGRQFSNSRSEMNVSTLELGDSALYLCASSFNLAGGVNEQFFGPGTRLTVL.